These 14 T cell receptor beta chains were all obtained from the same sample, sequenced in a study of T cell responses to AZD1222 COVID-19 vaccine. Produced via immunoSEQ multiplex PCR; TCRdb's table is partial and in-frame only. The sample includes 150,000 or so clones, 90% to 95% of them seen just once. The material was peripheral blood, obtained on day 0 of AZD1222 vaccination. These receptors were taken from an adult in good health.

The chain links TRBV4-2 to TRBJ2-1; 7 bases fit TRBD2. The ends lost 8 bases at V and 9 bases at J; junction bases unmatched: 4. The CDR3 has 11 amino acids. In germline, CDR1 is LGHNA, CDR2 YNFKEQ. The CDR3 spells CASRGGAEQFF. The CDR3 DNA reads as TGTGCCAGCCGGGGAGGGGCTGAGCAGTTCTTC.

This clone was found once. The rearrangement uses TRBV5-1 and TRBJ1-1, with D tentatively TRBD1 (5 bases). Germline-derived CDR1 and CDR2 are SGHRS and YFSETQ. The CDR3 contains 14 residues. Trimming cost V 4 bases and J 4 bases, with 14 bases left between them. This chain's CDR3 is CASSPGPRGTEAFF. The CDR3 DNA reads TGCGCCAGCAGCCCGGGACCGAGGGGCACTGAAGCTTTCTTT.

The V and J genes are TRBV7-9 and TRBJ1-1; D is perhaps TRBD1 (6 bases). The V end was cut by 6 bases, the J end by 2 bases, with 22 bases between. The length of the CDR3 is 17 residues. Germline assignment: CDR1 SEHNR and CDR2 FQNEAQ (reference sequence). The CDR3 region has the DNA TGTGCCAGCAGTAGAGATCCGGGACACAATTTTAACACTGAAGCTTTCTTT. It yields the protein CASSRDPGHNFNTEAFF.

The chain has TRBV24-1 and TRBJ2-6; D remains ambiguous. Germline V gene lookup returns CDR1 KGHDR and CDR2 SFDVKD. The CDR3 consists of 17 residues. Trimming pared 4 bases from V and 2 bases from J, leaving 14 bases between. The CDR3 sequence: CATSDPSPNPGANVLTF. CDR3 nucleotide sequence: TGTGCCACCAGTGACCCCAGCCCCAATCCTGGGGCCAACGTCCTGACTTTC.

The gene calls are TRBV28 and TRBJ2-7, with a weak D call TRBD2 (6 bases). Germline V gene sequence: CDR1 MDHEN, CDR2 SYDVKM. With 10 bases removed from V and 2 bases from J, the gap between germline ends came to 18 bases. CDR3 length: 14 residues. CDR3 sequence reads: CATLRGIHTYEQYF. CDR3 nucleotides: TGTGCCACCCTACGGGGGATACACACCTACGAGCAGTACTTC.

The chain links TRBV7-3 to TRBJ2-1, with 11 bases fitting TRBD2. The CDR3 has 18 amino acids. Germline CDR1 and CDR2: SGHTA and FQGTGA. The ends lost 2 bases at V and 1 base at J; junction bases unmatched: 7. CDR3 DNA: TGTGCCAGCAGCTTAGGTCGGACTAGCGGGCATTCCTACAATGAGCAGTTCTTC. Its translation: CASSLGRTSGHSYNEQFF.

This clone was seen only a few times. The rearrangement joins TRBV3-1 (or the pseudogene TRBV3-2) to TRBJ1-1; the D is unclear. From germline, CDR1 is LGHDT and CDR2 YNNKEL (reference sequence). This CDR3 spans 14 amino acids. Trimming left V 4 bases short and J 8 bases short, with 17 bases between. CDR3 sequence: CASSPQFRKAEAFF. The CDR3 DNA is TGTGCCAGCAGCCCACAATTCCGTAAGGCCGAAGCTTTCTTT.

V and J are TRBV2 and TRBJ1-4; D gene uncertain. From germline, CDR1 is SNHLY and CDR2 FYNNEI. The V end lost 3 bases, the J end lost 7 bases, and 15 bases lay between the germline ends. The CDR3 extends over 15 amino acids. CDR3 nucleotide sequence: TGTGCCAGCAGTGATTCGGGGAAGGCGGGTGAAAAACTGTTTTTT. Amino acids: CASSDSGKAGEKLFF.

This chain links TRBV18 with TRBJ2-1, with 15 bases fitting TRBD2. This CDR3 spans 17 amino acids. Germline V gene data show CDR1 as KGHSH and CDR2 as LQKENI. J lost 9 bases, V lost 2 bases, and 8 bases had no gene match. The CDR3 DNA follows: TGTGCCAGCTCACCATGGACTAGCGGGGGGGCCCTAGGTGAGCAGTTCTTC. It translates to CASSPWTSGGALGEQFF.

This clone was observed a handful of times. V and J are TRBV24-1 and TRBJ2-7; maybe TRBD2 (6 bases). This CDR3 contains 14 residues. V lost 3 bases to trimming and J lost 7 bases, with 15 bases between them. Germline CDR1 reads KGHDR; CDR2 reads SFDVKD. The CDR3 spells CATSDSGLVGEQYF. The CDR3 coding sequence is TGTGCCACCAGTGATAGCGGGCTCGTGGGGGAGCAGTACTTC.

The chain links TRBV28 to TRBJ2-3; the D gene is possibly TRBD2 (6 bases). The length of the CDR3 is 14 residues. V lost 3 bases and J 9 bases, leaving 16 bases between the germline ends. Germline V gene sequence: CDR1 MDHEN, CDR2 SYDVKM. In DNA, the CDR3 is TGTGCCAGCAGTTTGACTCTTCCTGGGAGGACGCAGTATTTT. It specifies CASSLTLPGRTQYF.

The rearrangement links TRBV25-1 to TRBJ1-1; 8 bases map to TRBD1. This CDR3 is 13 amino acids long. V lost 10 bases and J lost 3; bases outside the gene matches: 7. The germline CDR1 and CDR2 sequences are MGHDK and SYGVNS. In DNA form, the CDR3 reads TGTGCCACCCGGACAGGGCGGGACACTGAAGCTTTCTTT. Protein product: CATRTGRDTEAFF.

The chain carries TRBV29-1 and TRBJ1-2; 9 bases align to TRBD1. V trimming: 3 bases; J trimming: 5 bases; junction bases outside the gene matches: 7. The CDR3 is 14 residues long. Germline V gene sequence: CDR1 SQVTM, CDR2 ANQGSEA. CDR3 residues: CSVDGQGTTYGYTF. Written as DNA, the CDR3 is TGCAGCGTTGACGGACAGGGGACGACTTATGGCTACACCTTC.

This chain uses TRBV19 with TRBJ1-1; D ambiguous. The V end lost 1 base, the J end lost 1 base, and 7 bases lay between the germline ends. This CDR3 comprises 14 residues. Germline loops: CDR1 LNHDA, CDR2 SQIVND (reference sequence). The CDR3 sequence: CASSIVGRNTEAFF. In DNA, the CDR3 is TGTGCCAGTAGTATAGTAGGCCGGAACACTGAAGCTTTCTTT. Using reference TRBV19 and TRBJ1-1 for the parts outside the CDR3, the full variable domain is DGGITQSPKYLFRKEGQNVTLSCEQNLNHDAMYWYRQDPGQGLRLIYYSQIVNDFQKGDIAEGYSVSREKKESFPLTVTSAQKNPTAFYLCASSIVGRNTEAFFGQGTRLTVV.